Given below is one TCR beta chain in context. There is no known antigen for this receptor. Within one base of it there is no much larger clone, and no base qualities were kept. The sample comes from a study of shared clonotypes between healthy human individuals (dated by TCRdb to about 2020). Looking at the study overall: The cohort included a few men and a couple of women between 18 and 49 years of age. For each donor, CD4 naive and CD4 memory were each given three plates, CD8 naive was given two plates, and CD8 memory was given one plate. Blood TCR repertoires of about five healthy adults were deeply sequenced to estimate repertoire size and the extent of clonotype sharing between individuals. To increase sequencing depth and limit assay-specific biases, different laboratories used diverse techniques to prepare libraries and sequence TCR repertoires. Each donor's leukapheresis produced roughly between roughly 0.85 and 10 billion PBMCs.

The CDR3, cysteine through phenylalanine, is 13 amino acids long. Only the CDR3 part of the read is kept: 39 bases, read in frame from the first base. Germline trimming amounts to 6 bases on V and 7 bases on J, with 8 as the count of junction bases outside the gene matches. Sequences SGHAT (CDR1) and FQNNGV (CDR2) are obtained from the germline V gene. TCR CDR3 regions were amplified from genomic DNA by multiplex PCR using the deep immunoSEQ assay. Extracted genomic DNA from each cell subset was distributed evenly across all wells of several immunoSEQ 96-well plates, and each plate was treated as a replicate. For sorted subsets, each replicate PCR was loaded with 200 ng genomic DNA, equivalent to 25,000 to 35,000 T cell genomes. Purified libraries were measured with a Qubit 3.0 fluorometer, size-checked on a Bioanalyzer 2100, and measured again with the KAPA Library Quantification kit. Every immunoSEQ 96-well plate was sequenced on a dedicated single-read 150-cycle Illumina NextSeq 550 flow cell. Regarding the original processing steps: Because the immunoSEQ output held only junctional sequences and lacked quality scores, the filtering could not match the filtering applied to full-length reads. Sequences were annotated with PyIR, a Python wrapper for IgBLAST v1.9, and V/J genes and CDR3 were assigned using IMGT germline references. Reads were filtered out if the reads had weak V/J assignments (E-value above 1e-6), no CDR3, stop codons, out-of-frame junctions, or ambiguous translated residues. V3J clonotypes were defined as sequences sharing the same inferred V gene, J gene, and CDR3 amino acid sequence. To compute the percentage overlap between repertoires, the number of shared unique clonotypes was divided by the size of the smaller repertoire. RTK rarefaction, the Chao1 estimator, and Recon v2.1 estimates of unobserved clonotypes were used to assess repertoire richness. For all TCRbeta clonotypes obtained by the gDNA method from a few donors, generation probabilities were computed with OLGA. This is the immuneACCESS table as TCRdb keeps it, with only in-frame sequences that have V and J called. A part of the clones is gone; compared with another copy, unresolved V genes explain less than half, and the rest is unexplained. V, J and clone size were drawn from that table, and D and trimming were deduced from the DNA. The sample contains 2.3 million or so clones, 90% to 95% of them found a single time. The leading ten clones occupy 0.39% of the sample.

Overall study outcomes, separate from this receptor: Rarefaction of sorted-subset datasets indicated incomplete sequencing despite the large sequencing depth. About 5% of naive CD4, roughly 3.6% of naive CD8, 2% to 2.5% of memory CD4, and 0.35% to 0.5% of memory CD8 clonotypes were shared across a few donors. Clonotypes shared by all four sorted-subset donors showed higher generation probabilities than non-shared clonotypes. The genetic and exposure-history diversity represented was limited by the small number of donors. Larger estimated clonotype richness was generally found for naive subsets than for memory subsets. Only blood was sampled, and tissue TCR repertoires likely differ from those in blood. Pairwise subsampling indicated that sequencing depth was expected to affect the degree of clonotype sharing among donors.

The donors were healthy, HIV-negative adults who had no recently reported acute infections or vaccinations. Every donor was a Caucasian adult living in Nashville, Tennessee, USA. Magnetic negative selection was used to enrich CD4+ T cells, after which naive cells were positively selected on CD45RA and the negative fraction became the memory subset. Blood was collected by leukapheresis, and PBMCs were isolated by Ficoll-Histopaque density gradient centrifugation and then cryopreserved in liquid nitrogen vapor phase. Purity and quantity of every magnetically sorted T cell population were checked by analytical flow cytometry. From each sorted fraction, genomic DNA was isolated and quantified by UV absorbance on a Nanodrop 2000c.

The source is a man between 18 and 35 years old in good health. Some clones in this sample may be carry-over from other donors' samples. The sample consisted of naive CD4+ T cells from PBMCs. Sample cell subset or site, as interpreted from the label and publication: CD45RA+ positively selected. Rearrangement joined TRBV11-2 to TRBJ1-2; 7 bases in the junction line up with TRBD1. The DNA sequence is given as TGTGCCAGCAGTCCAGGGGGATCGGTTGGCTACACCTTC. Its translation is CASSPGGSVGYTF.